This T cell receptor beta chain was recorded in a study of blood T cell repertoires in COVID-19. The wider study: COVID-19 samples collected from the United States, Italy and Spain covered acute and convalescent phases. Sample material is recorded as cDNA or gDNA derived from T cells, B-cell-depleted T cells, or PBMCs.

Per germline, CDR1 KGHSH and CDR2 LQKENI. The CDR3 contains 14 residues. Trimming left V 0 bases short and J 8 bases short, with 13 bases between. Original processing methods: Amplification of reference gene primers was used by the study to estimate nucleated cell counts. The data were produced by immunoSEQ multiplex PCR, yet TCRdb's version contains in-frame clones alone and is incomplete. V, J and clone size reflect that table, while D and trimming were determined from the DNA. This sample has 130,000 or so clones, with about 88% found just once. Sequencing input: peripheral blood. The chain couples TRBV18 to TRBJ1-2; D not certain. The receptor was isolated from an elderly woman with acute or convalescent COVID-19. DNA of the CDR3: TGTGCCAGCTCACCACCGGAGGAGAAAGGCGGCTACACCTTC. Translating gives CASSPPEEKGGYTF.